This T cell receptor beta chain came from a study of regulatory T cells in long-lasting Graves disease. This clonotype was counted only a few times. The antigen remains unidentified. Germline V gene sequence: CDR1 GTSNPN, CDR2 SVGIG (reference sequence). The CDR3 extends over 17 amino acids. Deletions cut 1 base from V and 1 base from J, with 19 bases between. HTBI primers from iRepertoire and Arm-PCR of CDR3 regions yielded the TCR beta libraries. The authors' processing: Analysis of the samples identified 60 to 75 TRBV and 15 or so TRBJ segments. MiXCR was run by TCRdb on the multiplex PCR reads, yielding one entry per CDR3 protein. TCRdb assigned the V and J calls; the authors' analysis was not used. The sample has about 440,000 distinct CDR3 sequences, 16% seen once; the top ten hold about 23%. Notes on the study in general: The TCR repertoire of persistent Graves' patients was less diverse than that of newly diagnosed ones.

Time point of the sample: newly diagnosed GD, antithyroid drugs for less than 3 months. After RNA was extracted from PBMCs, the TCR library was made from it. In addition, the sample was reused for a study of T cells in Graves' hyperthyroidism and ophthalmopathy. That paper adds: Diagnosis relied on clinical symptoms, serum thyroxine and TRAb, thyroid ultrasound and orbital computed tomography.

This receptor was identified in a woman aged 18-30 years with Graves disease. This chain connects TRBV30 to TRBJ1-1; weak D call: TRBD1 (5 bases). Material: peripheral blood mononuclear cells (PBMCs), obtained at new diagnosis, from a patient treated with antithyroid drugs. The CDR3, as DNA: TGTGCCTGGAGTGACACCGGGACCTTGGCCTGGAACACTGAAGCTTTCTTT. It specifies CAWSDTGTLAWNTEAFF.